This T cell receptor beta chain originates from a study of T cell responses to AZD1222 COVID-19 vaccine. The junction had 11 bases not matched to a gene; V was cut back by 4 bases and J by 1 base. This CDR3 contains 17 residues. Germline-derived CDR1 and CDR2 are SGDLS and YYNGEE. TCRdb's copy holds only in-frame clones and misses some; the assay was immunoSEQ multiplex PCR. The sample includes over 100,000 clones, 85% seen only once; the top ten take 7.9%. Study-wide results and caveats: Spike-specific TCR breadth and depth both grew after two AZD1222 doses. There were mostly white British donors and more females than males, and clonal diversity was possibly underestimated. Baseline serostatus was positive in only a handful of AZD1222 recipients.

This clone was counted a single time. Antigen specificity is unknown. The TCR sequence derives from an adult who received the MenACWY meningococcal vaccine as a control. V gene TRBV9 combines with J gene TRBJ2-3, with 8 bases aligning to TRBD2. Specimen: peripheral blood, collected 28 days after the second dose of the MenACWY control vaccine. The CDR3 DNA sequence: TGTGCCAGCAGCCCCAGGAGCGGGAGATATGGCACAGATACGCAGTATTTT. Its protein product is CASSPRSGRYGTDTQYF.